The rows below give T cell receptor beta chains drawn from one sample of a study of technical replicates of blood from four donors. The data were produced by immunoSEQ multiplex PCR, yet TCRdb's version contains in-frame clones alone and is incomplete. Of about 83,000 clones listed, 91% are singletons. The sequencing sample was made of T cells isolated from PBMCs. All receptors come from a human donor in good health. Both conserved end residues are part of each CDR3. Size is stated for part of the rows, as once, few or many counts, or as a class when the clone is expanded.

j_call: TRBJ1-2; clone_size: -; v_call: TRBV27; cdr3_aa: CASTSGGYGYTF
j_call: TRBJ2-3; clone_size: -; v_call: TRBV5-1; cdr3_aa: CASSSRTGADTQYF
j_call: TRBJ2-3; clone_size: -; v_call: TRBV7-2; cdr3_aa: CASSLVTSEHTDTQYF
j_call: TRBJ1-2; clone_size: -; v_call: TRBV25-1; cdr3_aa: CASSDSGYGYTF
j_call: TRBJ2-1; clone_size: -; v_call: TRBV5-1; cdr3_aa: CASYRPSGRRGIHEQFF
j_call: TRBJ1-5; clone_size: -; v_call: TRBV28; cdr3_aa: CASSLPLNQPQHF
j_call: TRBJ1-1; clone_size: -; v_call: TRBV4-3; cdr3_aa: CASSQVWTGDTEAFF
j_call: TRBJ2-1; clone_size: once; v_call: TRBV18; cdr3_aa: CASSPAPLPGQGKMNEQFF
j_call: TRBJ1-2; clone_size: -; v_call: TRBV27; cdr3_aa: CASSLYLGTVYGYTF
j_call: TRBJ1-3; clone_size: -; v_call: TRBV4-2; cdr3_aa: CASSSPTEISGNTIYF
j_call: TRBJ2-2; clone_size: -; v_call: TRBV27; cdr3_aa: CASSLFDSGTDTGELFF
j_call: TRBJ2-5; clone_size: -; v_call: TRBV4-3; cdr3_aa: CASSPFLLAAQETQYF
j_call: TRBJ2-1; clone_size: -; v_call: TRBV5-1; cdr3_aa: CASSLAGGPGEQFF
j_call: TRBJ1-1; clone_size: -; v_call: TRBV5-1; cdr3_aa: CASSFLYGSAEAFF
j_call: TRBJ2-5; clone_size: -; v_call: TRBV7-9; cdr3_aa: CASSSGTSGRPQETQYF
j_call: TRBJ1-5; clone_size: -; v_call: TRBV15; cdr3_aa: CATSLSPDRESQPQHF
j_call: TRBJ1-1; clone_size: -; v_call: TRBV7-9; cdr3_aa: CASSGGGTGAFF
j_call: TRBJ2-1; clone_size: -; v_call: TRBV30; cdr3_aa: CAWRARGSSYNEQFF
j_call: TRBJ2-2; clone_size: -; v_call: TRBV18; cdr3_aa: CASSPSGNTGELFF
j_call: TRBJ1-2; clone_size: -; v_call: TRBV4-2; cdr3_aa: CASSQGYDEPGNMYGYTF
j_call: TRBJ2-7; clone_size: -; v_call: TRBV6-6; cdr3_aa: CASSYSGRHYEQYF
j_call: TRBJ2-7; clone_size: -; v_call: TRBV6-1; cdr3_aa: CASSDLGGLNEQYF
j_call: TRBJ2-7; clone_size: -; v_call: TRBV6-5; cdr3_aa: CASSYLDGYEQYF
j_call: TRBJ2-1; clone_size: -; v_call: TRBV29-1; cdr3_aa: CSVEATDGDYNEQFF
j_call: TRBJ2-3; clone_size: -; v_call: TRBV9; cdr3_aa: CASSVAGGQISTDTQYF